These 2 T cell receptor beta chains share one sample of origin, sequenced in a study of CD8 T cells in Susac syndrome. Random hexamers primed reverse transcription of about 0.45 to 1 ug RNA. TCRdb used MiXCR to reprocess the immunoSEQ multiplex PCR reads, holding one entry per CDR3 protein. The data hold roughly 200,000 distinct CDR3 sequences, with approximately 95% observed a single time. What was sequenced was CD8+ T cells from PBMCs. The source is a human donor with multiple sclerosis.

The CDR3 reads CASSLPTSGSSSYEQYF. The CDR3 coding sequence is TGTGCCAGCAGTTTACCGACTAGCGGGAGCAGCTCCTACGAGCAGTACTTC. The rearrangement uses TRBV28 and TRBJ2-7; 12 bases align to TRBD2. Germline CDR1 is MDHEN and CDR2 is SYDVKM. The ends lost 2 bases at V and 0 bases at J; junction bases unmatched: 5. This CDR3 is built from 17 residues.

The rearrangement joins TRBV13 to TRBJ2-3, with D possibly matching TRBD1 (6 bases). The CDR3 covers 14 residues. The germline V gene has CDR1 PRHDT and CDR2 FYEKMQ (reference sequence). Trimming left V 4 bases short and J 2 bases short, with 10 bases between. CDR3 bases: TGTGCCAGCAGCTCCGACAGGATCACAGATACGCAGTATTTT. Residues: CASSSDRITDTQYF.